The clone carrying this T cell receptor (beta chain) showed up just a few times. The CDR3 has 14 amino acids. Germline V gives CDR1 KGHSH, CDR2 LQKENI. V was shortened by 6 bases and J by 4 bases, with 15 bases between the two germline ends. The sample originates from a study of beta chain features in type 1 diabetes. The authors reverse transcribed all of the isolated RNA, so sequencing captured expressed TCRB transcripts. Generated by immunoSEQ multiplex PCR, the TCRdb table keeps only in-frame clones and is missing some. The table has almost 350,000 clones, 7% to 9% seen once; the top ten hold roughly 0.44%.

Sample: central memory CD4+ T cells from blood. The receptor was derived from a young woman in good health. This sequence joins TRBV18 and TRBJ1-1; D uncertain. The CDR3 is CASSPLVLGTEAFF. The CDR3 DNA reads as TGTGCCAGCTCCCCTTTGGTCCTCGGCACTGAAGCTTTCTTT.